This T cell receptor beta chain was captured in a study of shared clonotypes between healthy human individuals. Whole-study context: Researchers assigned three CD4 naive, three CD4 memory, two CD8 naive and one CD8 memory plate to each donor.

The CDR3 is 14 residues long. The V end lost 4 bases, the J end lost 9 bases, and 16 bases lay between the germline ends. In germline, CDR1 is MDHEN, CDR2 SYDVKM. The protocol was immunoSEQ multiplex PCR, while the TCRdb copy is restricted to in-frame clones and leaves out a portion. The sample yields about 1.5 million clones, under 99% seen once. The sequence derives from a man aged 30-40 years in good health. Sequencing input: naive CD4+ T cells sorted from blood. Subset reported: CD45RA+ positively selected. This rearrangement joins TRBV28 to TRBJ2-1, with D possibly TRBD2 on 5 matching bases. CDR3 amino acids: CASSSPRLAGEQFF. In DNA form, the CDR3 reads TGTGCCAGCAGTTCTCCTAGGCTAGCCGGTGAGCAGTTCTTC.